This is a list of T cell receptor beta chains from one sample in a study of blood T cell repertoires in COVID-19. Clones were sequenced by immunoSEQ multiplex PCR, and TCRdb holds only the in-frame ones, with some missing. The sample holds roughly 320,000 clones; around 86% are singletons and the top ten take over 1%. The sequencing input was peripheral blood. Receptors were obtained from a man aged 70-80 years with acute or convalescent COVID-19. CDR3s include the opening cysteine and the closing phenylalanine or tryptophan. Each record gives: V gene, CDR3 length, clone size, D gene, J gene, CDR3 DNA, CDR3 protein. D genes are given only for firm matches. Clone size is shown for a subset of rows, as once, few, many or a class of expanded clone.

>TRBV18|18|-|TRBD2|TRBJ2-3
TGTGCCAGCTCTCCAAACGGTGGGCTAGCGGGCTCCACAGATACGCAGTATTTT
CASSPNGGLAGSTDTQYF
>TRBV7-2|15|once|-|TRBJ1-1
TGTGCCAGCAGCTTAATCCCGGGGGGCAAGACTGAAGCTTTCTTT
CASSLIPGGKTEAFF
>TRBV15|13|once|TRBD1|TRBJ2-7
TGTGCCACCAGCAGAGAGGACAGGGTGAGGCAGTACTTC
CATSREDRVRQYF
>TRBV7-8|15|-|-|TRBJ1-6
TGTGCCAGCAGCTTATCGCTGCTAGTTAATTCACCCCTCCACTTT
CASSLSLLVNSPLHF
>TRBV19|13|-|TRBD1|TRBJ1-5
TGTGCCAGTAGCGGGACAGGGGGGCAGCCCCAGCATTTT
CASSGTGGQPQHF
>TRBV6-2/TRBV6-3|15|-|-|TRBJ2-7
TGTGCCAGCAGTTACCGTGGACAAGGACCCTACGAGCAGTACTTC
CASSYRGQGPYEQYF
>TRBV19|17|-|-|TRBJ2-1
TGTGCCAGTAGTATCAGAATCCGGGACAACTTCTACAATGAGCAGTTCTTC
CASSIRIRDNFYNEQFF
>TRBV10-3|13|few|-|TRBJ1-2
TGTGCCACCTCACCGGGAGCTAACTATGGCTACACCTTC
CATSPGANYGYTF
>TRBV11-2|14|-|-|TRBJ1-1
TGTGCCAGCAGCTTAGTTATCGGGAACACTGAAGCTTTCTTT
CASSLVIGNTEAFF
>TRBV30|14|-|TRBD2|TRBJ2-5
TGTGCCTGGAGTGCGAAGACTAGCCCACCGACCCAGTACTTC
CAWSAKTSPPTQYF
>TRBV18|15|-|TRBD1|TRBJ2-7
TGTGCCAGCTCCCAGGGGACAGGGGCATCCTACGAGCAGTACTTC
CASSQGTGASYEQYF
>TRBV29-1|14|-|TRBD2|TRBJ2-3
TGCAGCGTTTCGACTAGCGGGGGAGGAGATACGCAGTATTTT
CSVSTSGGGDTQYF
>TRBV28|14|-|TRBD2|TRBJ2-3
TGTGCCAGCACCACTAGCGGAAAGACAGATACGCAGTATTTT
CASTTSGKTDTQYF
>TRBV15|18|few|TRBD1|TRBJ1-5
TGTGCCACCAGCGCCACCGGGACAGGGTATAGGGGCAATCAGCCCCAGCATTTT
CATSATGTGYRGNQPQHF
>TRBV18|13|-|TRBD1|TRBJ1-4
TGTGCCAGCTCCGGACAGGGGTATGAAAAACTGTTTTTT
CASSGQGYEKLFF
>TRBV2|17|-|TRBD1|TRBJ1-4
TGTGCCAGCAGCGCCCGACAGGGAGGTAGTCGGGGCGAAAAACTGTTTTTT
CASSARQGGSRGEKLFF
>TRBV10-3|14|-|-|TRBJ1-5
TGTGCCATCAGCGGGGGTATTGACAATCAGCCCCAGCATTTT
CAISGGIDNQPQHF
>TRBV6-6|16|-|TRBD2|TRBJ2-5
TGTGCCAGCAACACCCCGGGACTAGCGGGAGAAGAGACCCAGTACTTC
CASNTPGLAGEETQYF
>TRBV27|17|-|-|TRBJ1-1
TGTGCCAGCAGCCTAGCGGCGGGCAGCCCCGAGGAGACTGAAGCTTTCTTT
CASSLAAGSPEETEAFF
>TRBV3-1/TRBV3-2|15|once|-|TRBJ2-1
TGTGCCAGCAGCCAAGTGGAGGGGAGTCATAATGAGCAGTTCTTC
CASSQVEGSHNEQFF
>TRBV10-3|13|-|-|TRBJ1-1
TGTGCCATCAGTGGAGGGAGGCCAGGAGAAGCTTTCTTT
CAISGGRPGEAFF
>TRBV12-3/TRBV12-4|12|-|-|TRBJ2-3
TGTGCCAGCAGTTCGGGCACAGATACGCAGTATTTT
CASSSGTDTQYF
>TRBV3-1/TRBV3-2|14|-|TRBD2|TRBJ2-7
TGTGCCAGCAGAACAAGCGGGGATTCCTACGAGCAGTACTTC
CASRTSGDSYEQYF
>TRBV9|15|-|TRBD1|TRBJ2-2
TGTGCCAGCAGCGCAGGGGGACAGAACACCGGGGAGCTGTTTTTT
CASSAGGQNTGELFF
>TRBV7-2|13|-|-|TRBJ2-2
TGTGCCAGCAGCTTATATTCGGGCGGGGAGCTGTTTTTT
CASSLYSGGELFF
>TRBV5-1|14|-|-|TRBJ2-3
TGCGCCAGCACTACAGGGCGCAACACAGATACGCAGTATTTT
CASTTGRNTDTQYF
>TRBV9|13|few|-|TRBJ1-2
TGTGCCAGCAGCGTAGAACAGGGCTCGGGCTACACCTTC
CASSVEQGSGYTF
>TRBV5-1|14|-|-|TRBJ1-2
TGCGCCAGCAGCTTTGGCCCCGCTAACTATGGCTACACCTTC
CASSFGPANYGYTF
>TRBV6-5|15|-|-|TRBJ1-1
TGTGCCAGCAGCCGCGATGGGGGGGTGAACACTGAAGCTTTCTTT
CASSRDGGVNTEAFF
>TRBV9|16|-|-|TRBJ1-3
TGTGCCAGCAGCGTAGATGGGGGCTTCTCTGGAAACACCATATATTTT
CASSVDGGFSGNTIYF
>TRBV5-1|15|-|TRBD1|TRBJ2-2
TGCGCCAGCAGTCTGGACAGGGCGAACACCGGGGAGCTGTTTTTT
CASSLDRANTGELFF
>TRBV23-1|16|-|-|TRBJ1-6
TGCGCCAGCAGTCCTAAGACAGACTCCTATAATTCACCCCTCCACTTT
CASSPKTDSYNSPLHF
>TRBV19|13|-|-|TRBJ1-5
TGCGGAGGAGGGGGGGCGAGCAATCAGCCCCAGCATTTT
CGGGGASNQPQHF
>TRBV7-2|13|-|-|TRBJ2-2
TGTGCCAGCAGATTAAGACAGACCGGGGAGCTGTTTTTT
CASRLRQTGELFF
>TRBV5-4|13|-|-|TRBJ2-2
TGTGCCAGCAGCCAAACTAGCACCGGGGAGCTGTTTTTT
CASSQTSTGELFF
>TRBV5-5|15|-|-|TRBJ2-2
TGTGCCAGCAGCAAATCTAGATTGAACACCGGGGAGCTGTTTTTT
CASSKSRLNTGELFF
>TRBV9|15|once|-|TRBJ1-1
TGTGCCAGCAGCGTAGTACCACATTCTAACACTGAAGCTTTCTTT
CASSVVPHSNTEAFF
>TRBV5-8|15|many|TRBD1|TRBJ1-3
TGTGCCAGCAGCCTAGGGACAGTCTCTGGAAACACCATATATTTT
CASSLGTVSGNTIYF
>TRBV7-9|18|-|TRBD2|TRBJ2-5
TGTGCCAGCAGCAAATTACGGGGGACTAGCGGGGTTCAAGAGACCCAGTACTTC
CASSKLRGTSGVQETQYF
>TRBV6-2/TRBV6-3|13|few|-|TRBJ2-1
TGTGCCAGCAGTGACTCTCCTAACGGTGAGCAGTTCTTC
CASSDSPNGEQFF
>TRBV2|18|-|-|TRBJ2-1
TGTGCCAGCAGGAACCTGTTCTGGGGGGGGGCCAGCAACAATGAGCAGTTCTTC
CASRNLFWGGASNNEQFF